What follows is one TCR beta chain and its context. The antigen is not known. The data were obtained in a study of T cell responses to AZD1222 COVID-19 vaccine. Sequencing used immunoSEQ multiplex PCR; TCRdb keeps in-frame clones, though not all of them. The sample records about 110,000 clones, more than 75% being singletons. Points from the study as a whole: Spike-specific TCR breadth and depth went up after people got two AZD1222 doses. It should be noted that donors were predominantly white British and more often female, and clonal diversity was possibly underestimated. Reportedly, nearly half the spike-specific TCRs target unmutated variant regions.

This CDR3 spans 13 amino acids. Germline V gene data show CDR1 as SNHLY and CDR2 as FYNNEI. Between the trimmed V and J ends, which lost 3 bases and 3 bases, there was a span of 6 bases. This receptor was obtained from an adult in good health. The starting material was peripheral blood, obtained on day 0 of AZD1222 vaccination. The V call is TRBV2, the J call TRBJ1-5; D remains unclear. CDR3 nucleotides: TGTGCCAGCAGTGACGAGTTCAATCAGCCCCAGCATTTT. Encoded protein: CASSDEFNQPQHF.